This T cell receptor beta chain was sequenced for a study of CD8 T cells in ankylosing spondylitis. General study points: Clones linked to the disease showed a CD8+ phenotype. They occurred at relatively low frequencies in peripheral blood. There was reportedly significant enrichment of clones that were disease-linked in matched ankylosing spondylitis synovial fluid. Blood of patients with ankylosing spondylitis appeared to be characterized by a TCR beta motif of eight or nine highly homologous variants.

As concerns this clonotype: The antigen is not known.

Researchers built TCR beta libraries using quantitative 5'-RACE with molecular barcodes. Using its own MiXCR run on the 5' RACE reads, TCRdb lists one record per CDR3 protein. Found here are some 250,000 distinct CDR3 sequences, 20% to 30% of them singletons; the top ten hold 0.61%. This CDR3 is built from 15 residues. Germline V gene data show CDR1 as LGHDT and CDR2 as YNNKEL (reference sequence). Trimming shortened V by 6 bases and J by 3 bases, and 17 bases separated the two germline ends. This sequence was found in a male donor with ankylosing spondylitis or in good health (not recorded which). This chain uses TRBV3-1 with TRBJ1-2; perhaps TRBD1 as D (5 bases). Sequencing was carried out using blood, either unsorted or a sorted T cell fraction (not recorded which). CDR3: CASSPSTGTDYGYTF. CDR3 nucleotide sequence: TGTGCCAGCAGTCCATCCACAGGAACCGACTATGGCTACACCTTC.